A single sample is the source of the 3 T cell receptor beta chains below, sequenced in a study of blood T cell repertoires in COVID-19. TCRdb's table, derived via immunoSEQ multiplex PCR, lists solely in-frame clones and lacks some. The table records tens of thousands of clones, around 74% of them present only once. The sequenced sample was peripheral blood. These receptors all come from a man between 60 and 75 years old with COVID-19, enrolled during active disease.

This CDR3 is CARTPGKGVNTEAFF. As DNA, the CDR3 is TGTGCCAGGACCCCAGGGAAGGGGGTGAACACTGAAGCTTTCTTT. The chain recombines TRBV27 with TRBJ1-1, with a weak D call TRBD1 (6 bases). Germline-derived CDR1 and CDR2 are MNHEY and SMNVEV (reference sequence). The CDR3 is 15 residues long. Trimming left V 9 bases short and J 0 bases short, with 17 bases between.

This rearrangement joins TRBV19 to TRBJ2-6, with D unresolved. CDR1 LNHDA and CDR2 SQIVND come from the germline V gene (reference sequence). The germline V and J ends were trimmed by 6 bases and 0 bases, with 9 bases remaining between them. The length of the CDR3 is 15 residues. As DNA, the CDR3 is TGTGCCAGTAGGCCGCGTAACTCTGGGGCCAACGTCCTGACTTTC. This encodes CASRPRNSGANVLTF.

This chain joins TRBV7-9 and TRBJ2-3, with D perhaps TRBD2 (5 bases). The germline CDR1 and CDR2 sequences are SEHNR and FQNEAQ (reference sequence). The CDR3 extends over 14 amino acids. Trimming pared 4 bases from V and 1 base from J, leaving 9 bases between. CDR3 protein: CASSSGLGTDTQYF. As DNA, the CDR3 is TGTGCCAGCAGCTCAGGACTCGGCACAGATACGCAGTATTTT. Looking up the rest from reference TRBV7-9 and TRBJ2-3 gives the full variable domain: DTGVSQNPRHKITKRGQNVTFRCDPISEHNRLYWYRQTLGQGPEFLTYFQNEAQLEKSRLLSDRFSAERPKGSFSTLEIQRTEQGDSAMYLCASSSGLGTDTQYFGPGTRLTVL.